This T cell receptor (beta chain) was sequenced during a study of cytomegalovirus exposure and HLA in healthy donors. Background on the study: There were about 85 million unique TCRs (from HLA-typed donors) in an early data release.

Deletions cut 6 bases from V and 2 bases from J, with 14 bases between. The V gene's germline CDR1 is LNHDA and CDR2 SQIVND (reference sequence). This CDR3 region has 14 residues. PCR was performed using 60 Vbeta and 13 Jbeta primers. The table came from immunoSEQ multiplex PCR; TCRdb's copy has only in-frame clones and leaves some out. The table lists about 160,000 clones, 80% to 85% of them singletons. The gene calls are TRBV19 and TRBJ2-7; D possibly corresponds to TRBD2 (5 bases). Input material: PBMCs. The source is a girl aged 2-9 years in good health and CMV-seropositive. The CDR3 loop is CASSGRTTTYEQYF. The CDR3 DNA reads as TGTGCCAGTAGCGGCAGAACGACTACCTACGAGCAGTACTTC.